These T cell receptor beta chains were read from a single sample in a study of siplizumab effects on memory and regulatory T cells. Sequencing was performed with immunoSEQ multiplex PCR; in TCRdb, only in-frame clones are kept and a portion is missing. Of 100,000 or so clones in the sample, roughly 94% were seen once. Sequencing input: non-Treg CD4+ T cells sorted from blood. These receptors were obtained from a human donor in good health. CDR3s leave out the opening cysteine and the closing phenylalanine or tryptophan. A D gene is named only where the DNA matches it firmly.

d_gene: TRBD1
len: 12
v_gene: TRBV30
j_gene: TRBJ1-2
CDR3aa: AWTRTGYSYGYT

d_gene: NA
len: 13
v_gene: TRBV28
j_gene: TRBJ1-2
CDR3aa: ASSLTGSASYGYT

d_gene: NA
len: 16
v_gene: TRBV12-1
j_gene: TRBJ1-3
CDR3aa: ASSSYPGHPGNLGTIY

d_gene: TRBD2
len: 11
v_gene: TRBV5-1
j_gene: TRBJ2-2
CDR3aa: ASSAGDTGELF

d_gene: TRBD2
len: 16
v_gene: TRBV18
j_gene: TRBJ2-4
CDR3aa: ASSMGLAGGVSKNIQY

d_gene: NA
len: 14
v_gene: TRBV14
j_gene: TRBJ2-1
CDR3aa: ASSRHTRPPYNEQF

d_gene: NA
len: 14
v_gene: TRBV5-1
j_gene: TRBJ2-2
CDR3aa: ASSRLGTQATGELF

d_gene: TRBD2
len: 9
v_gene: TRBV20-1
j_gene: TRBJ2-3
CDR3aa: SAEKTSSQY

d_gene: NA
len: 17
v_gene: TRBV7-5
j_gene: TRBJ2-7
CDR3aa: VRSLLRARAIKRRYEQY

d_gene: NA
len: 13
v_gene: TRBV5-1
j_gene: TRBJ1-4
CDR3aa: ASSLGGESREKLF

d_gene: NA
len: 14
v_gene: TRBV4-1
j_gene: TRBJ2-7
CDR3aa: ASSQDRLATTYEQY

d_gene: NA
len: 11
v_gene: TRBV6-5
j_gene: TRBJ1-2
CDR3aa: ASSIPQKRGYT

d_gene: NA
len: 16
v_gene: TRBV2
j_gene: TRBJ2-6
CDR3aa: ASSDPRADHSGANVLT

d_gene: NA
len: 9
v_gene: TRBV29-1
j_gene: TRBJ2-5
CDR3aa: SVGEVETQY

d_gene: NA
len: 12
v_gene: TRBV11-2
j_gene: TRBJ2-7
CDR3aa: ASSVGGRAYEQY

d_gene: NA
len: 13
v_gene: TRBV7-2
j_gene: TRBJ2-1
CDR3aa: ASSRLASSYNEQF

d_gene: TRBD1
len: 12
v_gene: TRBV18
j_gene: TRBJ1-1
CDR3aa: ASSPRDRSSEAF

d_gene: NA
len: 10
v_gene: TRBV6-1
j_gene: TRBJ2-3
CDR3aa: ASRQNTDTQY

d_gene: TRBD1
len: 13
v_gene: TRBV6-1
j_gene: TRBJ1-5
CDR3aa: ASSDRTGADQPQH

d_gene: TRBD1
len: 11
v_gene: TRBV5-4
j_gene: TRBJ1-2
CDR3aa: ASSHRGPSGYT

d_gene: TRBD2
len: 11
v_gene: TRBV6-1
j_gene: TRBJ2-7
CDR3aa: ASKTSGNYEQY

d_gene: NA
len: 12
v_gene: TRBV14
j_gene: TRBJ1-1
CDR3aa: ASSQNSWNTEAF

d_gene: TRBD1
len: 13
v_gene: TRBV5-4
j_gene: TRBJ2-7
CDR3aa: ASSTGQGASYEQY

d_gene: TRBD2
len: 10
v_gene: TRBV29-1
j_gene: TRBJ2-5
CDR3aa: SVSREQETQY

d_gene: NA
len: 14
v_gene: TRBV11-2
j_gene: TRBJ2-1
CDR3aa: ASSLGPIRTYNEQF

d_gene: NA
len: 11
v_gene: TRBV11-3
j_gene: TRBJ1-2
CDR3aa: ASSSRASRSYT

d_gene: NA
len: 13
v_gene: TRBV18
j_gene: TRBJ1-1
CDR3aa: ASSPPVGRGTEAF

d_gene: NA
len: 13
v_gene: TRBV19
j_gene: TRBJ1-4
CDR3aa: ASSIRSANNEKLF

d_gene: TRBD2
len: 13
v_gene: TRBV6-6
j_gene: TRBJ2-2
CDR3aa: ASSRPTSDTGELF

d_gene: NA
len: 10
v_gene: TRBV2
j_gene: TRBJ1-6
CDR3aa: ASRYTNSPLH

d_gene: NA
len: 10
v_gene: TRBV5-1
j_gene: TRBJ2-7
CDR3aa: ASSLTAYEQY

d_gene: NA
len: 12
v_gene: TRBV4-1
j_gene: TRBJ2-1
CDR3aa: ASSPHVISGEQF

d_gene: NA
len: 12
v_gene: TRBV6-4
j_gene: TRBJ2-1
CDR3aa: ASSEGGGPDEQF

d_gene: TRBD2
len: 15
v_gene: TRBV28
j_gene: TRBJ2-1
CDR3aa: ASSPYLAGGGRDEQF

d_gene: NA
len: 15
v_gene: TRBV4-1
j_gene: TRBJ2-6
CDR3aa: ASSHAGTSSGANVLT

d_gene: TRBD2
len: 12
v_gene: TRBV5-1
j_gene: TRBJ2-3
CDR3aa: ASSPGTRKVTQY

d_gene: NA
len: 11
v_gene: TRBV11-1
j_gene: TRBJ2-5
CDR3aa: ASSLHLGETQY

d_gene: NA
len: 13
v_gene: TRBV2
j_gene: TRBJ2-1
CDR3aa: ASSVERLSVNEQF

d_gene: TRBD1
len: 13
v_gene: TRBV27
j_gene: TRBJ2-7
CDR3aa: ASSPYSGQGDEQY

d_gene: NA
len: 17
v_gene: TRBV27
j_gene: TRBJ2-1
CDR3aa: ASSLLPGGGESFFNEQF

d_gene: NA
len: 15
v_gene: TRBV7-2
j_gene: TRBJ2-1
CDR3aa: ASSLKVTQTSYNEQF